Listed below are T cell receptor beta chains from one sample, sequenced in a study of blood T cells in healthy people across ages. One entry per CDR3 protein, called by TCRdb with MiXCR from the 5' RACE reads. The table has 900,000 to 950,000 distinct CDR3 sequences, approximately 32% seen once. These same records also appear under a second study, on T cells of mothers and their children.

Sequencing used blood. The receptor set was obtained from a woman aged 40 to 50 in good health. CDR3s include the opening cysteine and the closing phenylalanine or tryptophan. The order of the fields is V gene, J gene, D gene, clone size, CDR3 DNA, CDR3 protein. The D gene is left open where the match is weak. Some rows have no size entry. The others give once, few or many, or a class for an expanded clone.

V gene: TRBV4-3
J gene: TRBJ2-7
D gene: NA
clone size: NA
CDR3 DNA: TGCGCCAGCAGCCAAGTGCCCAGAGGAGAGCAGTACTTC
CDR3 protein: CASSQVPRGEQYF

V gene: TRBV15
J gene: TRBJ2-3
D gene: TRBD2
clone size: NA
CDR3 DNA: TGTGCCACCAGCAGGCGGGGACTAGCGGGGGCAGGTGATACGCAGTATTTT
CDR3 protein: CATSRRGLAGAGDTQYF

V gene: TRBV10-3
J gene: TRBJ2-1
D gene: NA
clone size: few
CDR3 DNA: TGTGCCATCAGTACAAACGGACGGTACAATGAGCGGTTCTTC
CDR3 protein: CAISTNGRYNERFF

V gene: TRBV28
J gene: TRBJ1-1
D gene: NA
clone size: NA
CDR3 DNA: TGTGCCAGCAGTTTCGACAGCCTAAGTTTTATGAACACTGAAGCTTTCTTT
CDR3 protein: CASSFDSLSFMNTEAFF

V gene: TRBV9
J gene: TRBJ1-1
D gene: TRBD1
clone size: NA
CDR3 DNA: TGTGCCAGCAGCGCCTACAGGGGAGGTAACACTGAAGCTTTCTTT
CDR3 protein: CASSAYRGGNTEAFF

V gene: TRBV4-2
J gene: TRBJ2-7
D gene: TRBD2
clone size: NA
CDR3 DNA: TGTGCCAGCAGCCAAGAAGTGGCGGGGGGGCGCTACGAGCAGTACTTC
CDR3 protein: CASSQEVAGGRYEQYF

V gene: TRBV20-1
J gene: TRBJ2-5
D gene: NA
clone size: once
CDR3 DNA: TGCAGTGCTACATGGAGGGAGACCCAGTACTTC
CDR3 protein: CSATWRETQYF

V gene: TRBV29-1
J gene: TRBJ2-1
D gene: TRBD2
clone size: many
CDR3 DNA: TGCAGCGTTGCGTCTAGCGGGGATTACAATGAGCAGTTCTTC
CDR3 protein: CSVASSGDYNEQFF

V gene: TRBV24-1
J gene: TRBJ2-5
D gene: NA
clone size: few
CDR3 DNA: TGTGCCACCAGTGACCCCACCTTGAGTAGCCCCCAGTACTTC
CDR3 protein: CATSDPTLSSPQYF

V gene: TRBV20-1
J gene: TRBJ1-3
D gene: NA
clone size: NA
CDR3 DNA: TGCAGTGCTAGAGAGGGGGGCTCTGGAAACACCATATATTTT
CDR3 protein: CSAREGGSGNTIYF

V gene: TRBV7-3
J gene: TRBJ1-1
D gene: NA
clone size: NA
CDR3 DNA: TGTGCCAGCAGACAGGGTAGGAACGGTGAAGCTTTCTTT
CDR3 protein: CASRQGRNGEAFF

V gene: TRBV24-1
J gene: TRBJ2-4
D gene: TRBD1
clone size: many
CDR3 DNA: TGTGCCACCAGTGACTCCGGGACAGGGAACATTCAGTACTTC
CDR3 protein: CATSDSGTGNIQYF

V gene: TRBV7-6
J gene: TRBJ2-5
D gene: NA
clone size: NA
CDR3 DNA: TGTGCCAGCAGCCGATTCCAGGCACTTAACCAAGAGACCCAGTACTTC
CDR3 protein: CASSRFQALNQETQYF

V gene: TRBV10-3
J gene: TRBJ2-6
D gene: TRBD2
clone size: many
CDR3 DNA: TGTGCCATCAGTGATCCCAGGAAAAGGGAGGGCTCTGGGGCCAACGTCCTGACTTTC
CDR3 protein: CAISDPRKREGSGANVLTF

V gene: TRBV20-1
J gene: TRBJ2-7
D gene: NA
clone size: NA
CDR3 DNA: TGCAGTGCTAGAGAGTCAGGCCAGGGGTACAATGAGCAGTACTTC
CDR3 protein: CSARESGQGYNEQYF

V gene: TRBV20-1
J gene: TRBJ1-2
D gene: NA
clone size: NA
CDR3 DNA: TGCAGTGCTAGAGATAGGATTCGATTTGAGACGAGACTGGGGTATGGCTACACCTTC
CDR3 protein: CSARDRIRFETRLGYGYTF

V gene: TRBV4-1
J gene: TRBJ2-1
D gene: NA
clone size: few
CDR3 DNA: TGCGCCAGCAGCCAAGATCGGGGGACTTTTTCCTACAATGAGCAGTTCTTC
CDR3 protein: CASSQDRGTFSYNEQFF

V gene: TRBV19
J gene: TRBJ2-4
D gene: NA
clone size: many
CDR3 DNA: TGTGCCAGTAGTATCTTCGGGGAATCAGCCAAAAACATTCAGTACTTC
CDR3 protein: CASSIFGESAKNIQYF

V gene: TRBV20-1
J gene: TRBJ1-4
D gene: TRBD1
clone size: NA
CDR3 DNA: TGCAGTGCTACGGGACAGGGATCAACTAATGAAAAACTGTTTTTT
CDR3 protein: CSATGQGSTNEKLFF

V gene: TRBV5-1
J gene: TRBJ2-7
D gene: TRBD1
clone size: many
CDR3 DNA: TGCGCCAGCAGCCCGTTTAGGACAGGACGCTCCTACGAGCAGTACTTC
CDR3 protein: CASSPFRTGRSYEQYF

V gene: TRBV27
J gene: TRBJ2-7
D gene: NA
clone size: many
CDR3 DNA: TGTGCCAGCAGTTACCGGGACGGTGGAGAGCAGTACTTC
CDR3 protein: CASSYRDGGEQYF

V gene: TRBV28
J gene: TRBJ2-5
D gene: NA
clone size: once
CDR3 DNA: TGTGCCAGCGGCCGACAGACGAAGACCCAGTACTTC
CDR3 protein: CASGRQTKTQYF

V gene: TRBV28
J gene: TRBJ2-1
D gene: NA
clone size: NA
CDR3 DNA: TGTGCCAGCAACCACTTTAGCTCCTACAATGAGCAGGTCTTC
CDR3 protein: CASNHFSSYNEQVF

V gene: TRBV18
J gene: TRBJ2-1
D gene: NA
clone size: few
CDR3 DNA: TGTGCCAGCTCACGTATGAATGAGCAGTTCTTC
CDR3 protein: CASSRMNEQFF

V gene: TRBV7-3
J gene: TRBJ1-1
D gene: NA
clone size: NA
CDR3 DNA: TGTGCCAGCAGCCGCAACAGGGTGACGAACACTGAAGCTTTCTTT
CDR3 protein: CASSRNRVTNTEAFF

V gene: TRBV20-1
J gene: TRBJ2-7
D gene: TRBD1
clone size: many
CDR3 DNA: TGCAGTGCTAAAGGGGGCGATCGTATTAGTTACGAGCAGTACTTC
CDR3 protein: CSAKGGDRISYEQYF

V gene: TRBV18
J gene: TRBJ2-5
D gene: NA
clone size: few
CDR3 DNA: TGTGCCAGCTCCTGGAACCGCCAAGAGACCCAGTACTTC
CDR3 protein: CASSWNRQETQYF

V gene: TRBV7-2
J gene: TRBJ1-2
D gene: TRBD1
clone size: NA
CDR3 DNA: TGTGCCACGACAGGGGGGTATGGCTACACCTTC
CDR3 protein: CATTGGYGYTF

V gene: TRBV12-3/TRBV12-4
J gene: TRBJ2-1
D gene: TRBD2
clone size: NA
CDR3 DNA: TGTGCCAGCAGTTCCGGCCTTTTAATAAGCGGGGGGGCGACTGAGCAGTTCTTC
CDR3 protein: CASSSGLLISGGATEQFF

V gene: TRBV12-3/TRBV12-4
J gene: TRBJ1-5
D gene: TRBD1
clone size: many
CDR3 DNA: TGTGCCAGCAGGGAACAGGGGGCAGGGCAGCCCCAGCATTTT
CDR3 protein: CASREQGAGQPQHF

V gene: TRBV5-1
J gene: TRBJ2-1
D gene: NA
clone size: NA
CDR3 DNA: TGCGCCAGCTGCATTGAGGCTCGGAATGAGCAGTTCTTC
CDR3 protein: CASCIEARNEQFF

V gene: TRBV18
J gene: TRBJ1-2
D gene: TRBD1
clone size: NA
CDR3 DNA: TGTGCCAGCTCACCGGTTCACAGGGGGAACTATGGCTACACCTTC
CDR3 protein: CASSPVHRGNYGYTF

V gene: TRBV7-9
J gene: TRBJ1-1
D gene: NA
clone size: NA
CDR3 DNA: TGTGCCAGCAGCCTAATAGGTGGTAGGGCTGAAGCTTTCTTT
CDR3 protein: CASSLIGGRAEAFF

V gene: TRBV28
J gene: TRBJ2-7
D gene: NA
clone size: NA
CDR3 DNA: TGTGCCAGCAGTTTTCCTGGGAACCACGAGCAGTACTTC
CDR3 protein: CASSFPGNHEQYF

V gene: TRBV9
J gene: TRBJ1-2
D gene: TRBD1
clone size: many
CDR3 DNA: TGTGCCAGCAGCGTAGGGCCCCCGGGACAGGGTGAGAACTATGGCTACACCTTC
CDR3 protein: CASSVGPPGQGENYGYTF